The 30 T cell receptor beta chains reported below all come from one sample, sequenced in a study of T cell changes during pregnancy in multiple sclerosis. Libraries were prepared by immunoSEQ multiplex PCR; TCRdb keeps only in-frame clonotypes and omits some of them. The sample holds around 60,000 clones, around 90% seen once. The material was peripheral blood, obtained in the third trimester of pregnancy. The receptor source for this set is a female donor in good health, enrolled as a control in a pregnancy study.

The CDR3 nucleotides read TGTGCCAGCAGTTTATCGGACAGGGACTCCTACGAGCAGTACTTC. Encoded protein: CASSLSDRDSYEQYF. This rearrangement joins TRBV28 to TRBJ2-7; 8 bases map to TRBD1. This CDR3 comprises 15 residues. The germline CDR1 and CDR2 sequences are MDHEN and SYDVKM. Losses at the gene ends were 1 base for V and 0 bases for J; bases not matched to a gene: 2.

This clone was seen only once. This chain joins TRBV11-2 and TRBJ2-5, with D possibly TRBD2 on 5 matching bases. V was cut by 4 bases and J by 5 bases, with 5 bases left in between. This CDR3 spans 11 amino acids. Germline CDR1 is SGHAT and CDR2 is FQNNGV. For the CDR3, the DNA is TGTGCCAGCAGCTCGGGGGAGACCCAGTACTTC. As protein: CASSSGETQYF. Looking up the rest from reference TRBV11-2 and TRBJ2-5 gives the full variable domain: EAGVAQSPRYKIIEKRQSVAFWCNPISGHATLYWYQQILGQGPKLLIQFQNNGVVDDSQLPKDRFSAERLKGVDSTLKIQPAKLEDSAVYLCASSSGETQYFGPGTRLLVL.

The chain has TRBV19 and TRBJ2-7, with TRBD2 as a possible D gene (5 bases). The V and J ends lost 6 bases and 2 bases respectively, with 14 bases between them. The CDR3 is 14 amino acids. Germline loops: CDR1 LNHDA, CDR2 SQIVND (reference sequence). CDR3 region: CASRAAGVPYEQYF. The DNA for the CDR3 is TGTGCCAGTAGAGCCGCCGGGGTTCCCTACGAGCAGTACTTC.

The V call is TRBV13, the J call TRBJ1-5; weak D call: TRBD1 (6 bases). The CDR3 loop spans 15 amino acids. V was shortened by 0 bases and J by 9 bases, with 15 bases between the two germline ends. The germline CDR1 and CDR2 sequences are PRHDT and FYEKMQ (reference sequence). CDR3 DNA sequence: TGTGCCAGCAGCTTAGGCTGGGGGGGGGCTGGGCCCCAGCATTTT. Its protein is CASSLGWGGAGPQHF.

This chain links TRBV10-3 with TRBJ2-1, with 8 positions matching TRBD2. This CDR3 spans 14 amino acids. The germline V gene has CDR1 ENHRY and CDR2 SYGVKD. V shed 6 bases, J shed 7 bases, and the junction held 8 bases outside the gene matches. DNA of the CDR3: TGTGCCATCAGGGAGAATAGCGGGGTTAATGAGCAGTTCTTC. This codes for CAIRENSGVNEQFF.

This clone was found once. This chain joins TRBV19 and TRBJ2-7, with D possibly matching TRBD1 (5 bases). V gave up 1 base and J gave up 5 bases, with 12 bases separating them. Germline CDR1 and CDR2: LNHDA and SQIVND (reference sequence). The length of the CDR3 is 14 residues. The CDR3 DNA reads TGTGCCAGTAGTATAGGGGGCCGGTTCGACGAGCAGTACTTC. Residues: CASSIGGRFDEQYF.

The chain couples TRBV7-8 to TRBJ1-1; tentative D call: TRBD1 (5 bases). V lost 5 bases and J lost 1, with 11 bases in between. CDR3 length: 14 amino acids. Germline CDR1 reads SGHVS; CDR2 reads FQNEAQ. CDR3 sequence (DNA): TGTGCCAGCAGCGTACTGGGGGGGAACACTGAAGCTTTCTTT. Amino acid sequence: CASSVLGGNTEAFF.

There are a few counts of this clone. The V call is TRBV6-5, the J call TRBJ2-7; perhaps TRBD2 as D (6 bases). From germline, CDR1 is MNHEY and CDR2 SVGAGI. Deletions cut 0 bases from V and 0 bases from J, with 9 bases between. The CDR3 extends over 15 amino acids. The CDR3 sequence is CASSYSDGSSYEQYF. In nucleotides, the CDR3 is TGTGCCAGCAGTTACTCGGACGGGAGCTCCTACGAGCAGTACTTC.

V gene TRBV5-1 combines with J gene TRBJ1-2; D may be TRBD1 (5 bases). This CDR3 has 14 amino acids. V was shortened by 0 bases and J by 8 bases, with 14 bases between the two germline ends. Looked up from germline, CDR1 is SGHRS and CDR2 is YFSETQ. This chain's CDR3 is CASSLGRGERGYTF. DNA of the CDR3: TGCGCCAGCAGCTTGGGGAGGGGAGAACGAGGCTACACCTTC.

J is TRBJ2-3 and V is TRBV5-4, with D perhaps TRBD1 (6 bases). The length of the CDR3 is 17 residues. Germline V CDR1 and CDR2: SGHNT, YYREEE (reference sequence). Deletions cut 4 bases from V and 8 bases from J, with 26 bases between. CDR3 DNA: TGTGCCAGCAGCCCTCAAGCCCTGACAGGCGCTCAAGGTACGCAGTATTTT. This gives the protein CASSPQALTGAQGTQYF.

J is TRBJ1-1 and V is TRBV7-9, with D hard to call. The germline V and J ends were trimmed by 2 bases and 5 bases, with 12 bases remaining between them. The CDR3 has 14 residues. The germline CDR1 and CDR2 sequences are SEHNR and FQNEAQ (reference sequence). DNA for the CDR3: TGTGCCAGCAGCTTAACTAGGTCTGTGACTGAAGCTTTCTTT. As protein: CASSLTRSVTEAFF.

This chain uses TRBV5-4 with TRBJ1-2, with 10 bases lining up with TRBD1. The CDR3 is 17 residues long. V lost 2 bases and J lost 6; bases outside the gene matches: 13. Germline V gene data show CDR1 as SGHNT and CDR2 as YYREEE (reference sequence). Here the CDR3 DNA reads TGTGCCAGCAGCTTACCCGGGACAGGGGAGATTAGGAATGGCTACACCTTC. This translates into CASSLPGTGEIRNGYTF.

This clone was recorded once. J is TRBJ1-5 and V is TRBV10-2; D is uncertain. The V gene's germline CDR1 is WSHSY and CDR2 SAAADI. This CDR3 comprises 16 residues. V was cut by 3 bases and J by 0 bases, with 12 bases left in between. This CDR3 is CASSDSEAGSNQPQHF. The CDR3 DNA reads TGCGCCAGCAGTGATTCTGAAGCTGGTAGCAATCAGCCCCAGCATTTT.

The rearrangement uses TRBV29-1 and TRBJ2-2, with D possibly being TRBD1 (6 bases). The V gene lost 7 bases and the J gene lost 0 bases, with 12 bases spanning the gap. The CDR3 is 14 amino acids. Germline V lookup: CDR1 SQVTM, CDR2 ANQGSEA. CDR3 in amino acids: CSAIGTSNTGELFF. CDR3 coding DNA: TGCAGCGCTATCGGGACATCGAACACCGGGGAGCTGTTTTTT.

The rearrangement joins TRBV9 to TRBJ2-5; 10 bases fit TRBD1. There are 15 residues in the CDR3. Losses at the gene ends were 1 base for V and 5 bases for J; bases not matched to a gene: 5. Germline CDR1 is SGDLS and CDR2 is YYNGEE. CDR3: CASSVMPGQGETQYF. Here the CDR3 DNA reads TGTGCCAGCAGCGTAATGCCGGGACAGGGGGAGACCCAGTACTTC.

The chain joins TRBV15 to TRBJ1-4; a weak D match, TRBD1 (5 bases). Trimming cost V 1 base and J 5 bases, with 14 bases left between them. The germline V gene has CDR1 LNHNV and CDR2 YYDKDF (reference sequence). This CDR3 is 16 amino acids long. CDR3 residues: CATSRGGVLGNEKLFF. The CDR3 DNA is TGTGCCACCAGCAGAGGGGGCGTTCTCGGGAATGAAAAACTGTTTTTT.

The sample holds one count of this clone. V is TRBV20-1 and J is TRBJ1-6; TRBD1 matches 8 bases. V shed 1 base and J 19 bases; nucleotides not matched to a gene: 6. The CDR3 length is 11 residues. In germline, CDR1 is DFQATT, CDR2 SNEGSKA (reference sequence). This CDR3 reads CSARGTGQSHF. The DNA for the CDR3 is TGCAGTGCTAGAGGGACAGGGCAATCTCACTTT.

This chain connects TRBV7-9 to TRBJ2-1, with D unresolved. The length of the CDR3 is 15 residues. Germline CDR1 reads SEHNR; CDR2 reads FQNEAQ (reference sequence). Trimming left V 6 bases short and J 1 base short, with 13 bases between. In nucleotides, the CDR3 is TGTGCCAGCAGTCACCACGACGGGTCCTACAATGAGCAGTTCTTC. Protein: CASSHHDGSYNEQFF.

The chain recombines TRBV7-8 with TRBJ2-1; a possible D gene is TRBD2 (6 bases). Trimming removed 1 base from V and 7 bases from J, with 17 bases in between. The CDR3 loop spans 16 amino acids. Looked up from germline, CDR1 is SGHVS and CDR2 is FQNEAQ. The CDR3 here is CASSLGSGPKENEQFF. As DNA, the CDR3 is TGTGCCAGCAGCTTAGGTAGCGGCCCCAAAGAGAATGAGCAGTTCTTC.

The chain links TRBV28 to TRBJ1-5; TRBD1 is a possible D gene (5 bases). Germline loops: CDR1 MDHEN, CDR2 SYDVKM. This CDR3 comprises 13 residues. Trimming took off 5 bases at V and 4 bases at J, with 9 bases between the two ends. The CDR3 region is CASSRTPNQPQHF. The CDR3 region has the DNA TGTGCCAGCAGTCGGACACCGAATCAGCCCCAGCATTTT.

The rearrangement links TRBV11-3 to TRBJ2-1; tentative D call: TRBD1 (6 bases). Germline V lookup: CDR1 SGHNT, CDR2 YENEEA. CDR3 length equals 15 residues. V was trimmed by 4 bases and J by 9 bases, leaving 19 bases between them. The CDR3 DNA reads as TGTGCCAGCAGCTCAGGACAGTCGCCCCTCAGTGAGCAGTTCTTC. It yields the protein CASSSGQSPLSEQFF.

The chain carries TRBV5-6 and TRBJ2-5, with a tentative D call TRBD1 (6 bases). CDR1 is SGHDT, CDR2 YYEEEE, per germline. The CDR3 contains 15 residues. V gave up 4 bases and J gave up 3 bases, with 16 bases separating them. CDR3: CASSIFLTGEETQYF. The CDR3 region has the DNA TGTGCCAGCAGCATCTTCCTGACAGGCGAAGAGACCCAGTACTTC.

This chain connects TRBV4-1 to TRBJ2-3, with 8 bases matching TRBD2. The trim removed 1 base at V and 6 bases at J, leaving 6 bases unmatched. This CDR3 comprises 15 residues. Germline assignment: CDR1 MGHRA and CDR2 YSYEKL. CDR3 DNA: TGCGCCAGCAGCCAAGTCGGGACTAGTTTCGATACGCAGTATTTT. Its protein is CASSQVGTSFDTQYF.

The chain is built from TRBV7-8 and TRBJ1-6, with D unresolved. This CDR3 comprises 13 residues. Germline V CDR1 and CDR2: SGHVS, FQNEAQ. Trimming shortened V by 5 bases and J by 7 bases, and 9 bases separated the two germline ends. CDR3 coding DNA: TGTGCCAGCAGCGTAGGGAGGAATTCACCCCTCCACTTT. Its translation is CASSVGRNSPLHF.

V gene TRBV7-6 combines with J gene TRBJ1-2, with TRBD1 matching over 11 bases. The CDR3 sequence is 14 residues long. The J segment lost 8 bases and the V segment lost 4 bases, leaving 6 bases of the junction unmatched. Germline V gives CDR1 SGHVS, CDR2 FNYEAQ. The CDR3 bases are TGTGCCAGCAGCTACGGACAGGGGGCTTACGGCTACACCTTC. It codes for CASSYGQGAYGYTF.

The J gene is TRBJ2-5, the V gene TRBV27; D may be TRBD1 (5 bases). In germline, CDR1 is MNHEY, CDR2 SMNVEV (reference sequence). The CDR3 sequence is 19 residues long. Trimming pared 2 bases from V and 2 bases from J, leaving 24 bases between. For the CDR3, the DNA is TGTGCCAGCAGTTTAAAGGGGCCTGGACCCGCGCTACAACAAGAGACCCAGTACTTC. Translated, it gives CASSLKGPGPALQQETQYF.

This clone was observed once. The chain recombines TRBV13 with TRBJ1-1, with D possibly matching TRBD1 (5 bases). V was cut by 5 bases and J by 0 bases, with 10 bases left in between. CDR3 length: 14 residues. Germline V gene sequence: CDR1 PRHDT, CDR2 FYEKMQ (reference sequence). Here the CDR3 DNA reads TGTGCCAGCAGCCCCCAGGGCCTGAACACTGAAGCTTTCTTT. As protein: CASSPQGLNTEAFF.

This clone has a single count. This chain connects TRBV5-1 to TRBJ2-2; 7 bases align to TRBD1. Germline CDR1 and CDR2: SGHRS and YFSETQ. The CDR3 runs to 17 residues. The V and J ends lost 0 bases and 7 bases, in that order; junction bases with no gene match: 12. The CDR3 protein is CASSLESPTGRGGELFF. The CDR3 bases are TGCGCCAGCAGCTTGGAGTCCCCGACAGGGCGTGGCGGGGAGCTGTTTTTT.

The chain couples TRBV27 to TRBJ2-1, with 11 bases matching TRBD2. CDR3 length: 16 residues. Germline CDR1 reads MNHEY; CDR2 reads SMNVEV (reference sequence). V trimming: 4 bases; J trimming: 8 bases; junction bases outside the gene matches: 10. The CDR3 here is CASSSTTSGSGDEQFF. In DNA form, the CDR3 reads TGTGCCAGCAGTTCAACCACTAGCGGGAGTGGAGATGAGCAGTTCTTC.

The chain combines TRBV5-5 with TRBJ2-1, with 12 nucleotides matching TRBD2. In germline, CDR1 is SGHKS, CDR2 YYEKEE (reference sequence). V gave up 5 bases and J gave up 9 bases; unmatched junction bases: 3. The CDR3 extends over 13 amino acids. DNA of the CDR3: TGTGCCAGCAGTCCGACTAGCGGGGGTGAGCAGTTCTTC. It translates to CASSPTSGGEQFF.